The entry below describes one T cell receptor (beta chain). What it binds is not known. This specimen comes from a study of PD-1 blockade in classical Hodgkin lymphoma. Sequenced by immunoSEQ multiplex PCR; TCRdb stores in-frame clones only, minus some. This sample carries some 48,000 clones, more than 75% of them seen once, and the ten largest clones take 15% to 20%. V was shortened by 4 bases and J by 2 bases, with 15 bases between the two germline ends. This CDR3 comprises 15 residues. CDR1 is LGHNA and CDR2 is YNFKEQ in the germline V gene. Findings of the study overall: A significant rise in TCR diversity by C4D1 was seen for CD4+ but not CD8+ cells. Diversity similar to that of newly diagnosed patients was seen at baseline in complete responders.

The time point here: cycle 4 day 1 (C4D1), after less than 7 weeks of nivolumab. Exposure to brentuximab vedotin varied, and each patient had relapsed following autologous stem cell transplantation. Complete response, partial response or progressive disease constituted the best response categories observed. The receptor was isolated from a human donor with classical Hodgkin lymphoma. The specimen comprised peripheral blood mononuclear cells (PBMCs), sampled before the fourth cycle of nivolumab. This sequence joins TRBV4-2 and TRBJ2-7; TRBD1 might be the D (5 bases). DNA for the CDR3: TGTGCCAGCAGCCCCCGACGAGACAGTACCTACGAGCAGTACTTC. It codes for CASSPRRDSTYEQYF.